This T cell receptor beta chain was identified in a study of cytomegalovirus exposure and HLA in healthy donors. There are 15 residues in the CDR3. V was shortened by 5 bases and J by 0 bases, with 13 bases between the two germline ends. The V gene's germline CDR1 is MDHEN and CDR2 SYDVKM. On this clone itself: Its antigen is not identified.

Vbeta (60) and Jbeta (13) primers were used in the PCR. Assay: immunoSEQ multiplex PCR; the TCRdb copy retains only in-frame clones and omits some. The sample lists roughly 180,000 clones; around four fifths were seen once. Study conclusions and caveats: There were some public TCRs occurring in many donors, but most TCR sequences were rare. In a later analysis, HLA-associated TCR beta chains were more clonally expanded than equally common others. The likely explanation for a cluster of highly shared sequence variants was sequencing artifact.

The rearrangement uses TRBV28 and TRBJ2-5; D is undetermined. The receptor was isolated from a woman aged 55-70 years in good health and CMV-seropositive. The source material was PBMCs. CDR3 nucleotide sequence: TGTGCCAGCAGTACTCCCCCCAGGTACCAAGAGACCCAGTACTTC. This gives the protein CASSTPPRYQETQYF.